This is a list of T cell receptor beta chains from one sample in a study of blood T cells in healthy people across ages. Using its own MiXCR run on the 5' RACE reads, TCRdb lists one record per CDR3 protein. The sample consists of around 1,600,000 distinct CDR3 sequences, 35% to 45% of them appearing once. The specimen sequenced was blood. Source of these receptors: a woman aged 18-30 years in good health. CDR3s include the opening cysteine and the closing phenylalanine or tryptophan. Fields, in order: J gene, clone size, D gene, V gene, CDR3 protein, CDR3 DNA. D genes are given only for firm matches. Clone sizes are given selectively: once, few, many, or a class where the clone is expanded.

TRBJ2-1,few,-,TRBV11-2,CASSDGQRYNEQFF,TGTGCCAGCAGCGATGGACAACGGTACAATGAGCAGTTCTTC
TRBJ2-7,-,-,TRBV20-1,CSAPTALYNEQYF,TGCAGTGCCCCGACGGCTCTCTACAATGAGCAGTACTTC
TRBJ1-4,-,TRBD1,TRBV11-2,CASSPQGASGNEKLFF,TGTGCCAGCAGCCCACAGGGGGCGTCGGGTAATGAAAAACTGTTTTTT
TRBJ2-7,-,-,TRBV4-3,CASSQAPPGDLIIYNEQYF,TGCGCCAGCAGCCAAGCGCCCCCAGGAGACTTAATAATCTACAATGAGCAGTACTTC
TRBJ2-1,-,-,TRBV6-2/TRBV6-3,CASSYGHTDEQFF,TGTGCCAGCAGCTACGGGCATACCGACGAGCAGTTCTTC
TRBJ2-5,-,TRBD2,TRBV7-7,CASSSGGLATETQYF,TGTGCTAGCAGCTCAGGGGGACTAGCGACGGAGACCCAGTACTTC
TRBJ1-5,-,-,TRBV6-2/TRBV6-3,CASSYPTGFQPQHF,TGTGCCAGCAGTTACCCGACAGGATTTCAGCCCCAGCATTTT
TRBJ1-4,-,-,TRBV25-1,CASSDLTNEKLFF,TGTGCCAGCAGTGACCTAACTAATGAAAAACTGTTTTTT
TRBJ1-5,once,-,TRBV4-1,CASSQVFAPNQPQHF,TGCGCCAGCAGCCAAGTATTTGCCCCCAATCAGCCCCAGCATTTT
TRBJ1-3,few,-,TRBV11-2,CASSFPVLRTTGNTIYF,TGTGCCAGCAGCTTTCCCGTACTCAGGACAACTGGAAACACCATATATTTT
TRBJ2-5,-,TRBD1,TRBV7-2,CASSYQGQGLETQYF,TGTGCCAGCAGCTATCAGGGACAGGGGTTGGAGACCCAGTACTTC
TRBJ1-2,-,-,TRBV5-1,CASSLAFARDTGYTF,TGCGCCAGCAGCTTGGCATTCGCCAGGGATACTGGCTACACCTTC
TRBJ2-3,-,TRBD2,TRBV5-1,CASGPGGLASDTQYF,TGCGCCAGCGGACCCGGTGGACTAGCGTCAGATACGCAGTATTTT
TRBJ1-1,-,-,TRBV28,CASRTSGDTWYTEAFF,TGTGCCAGCAGAACCTCAGGGGACACATGGTACACTGAAGCTTTCTTT
TRBJ2-5,few,TRBD2,TRBV24-1,CAMTSQMGLAGQETQYF,TGTGCCATGACTAGCCAGATGGGACTAGCGGGACAAGAGACCCAGTACTTC
TRBJ1-4,-,-,TRBV20-1,CSARRPNEKLFF,TGCAGTGCTAGACGGCCTAATGAAAAACTGTTTTTT
TRBJ1-1,-,-,TRBV9,CASSPYRVPHTEAFF,TGTGCCAGCAGCCCATACAGGGTTCCCCACACTGAAGCCTTCTTT
TRBJ2-7,once,TRBD2,TRBV20-1,CSARDSSGRGLYNEQYF,TGCAGTGCTAGGGATTCTAGCGGGAGAGGCCTCTACAATGAGCAGTACTTC
TRBJ2-7,-,-,TRBV14,CASSQTGTEVYEQYF,TGTGCCAGCAGCCAAACCGGGACGGAAGTTTACGAGCAGTACTTC
TRBJ1-1,few,-,TRBV20-1,CSARDSRGTEAFF,TGCAGTGCAAGAGACTCCAGGGGAACTGAAGCTTTCTTT
TRBJ2-7,-,TRBD2,TRBV6-6,CASRREREGTYEQYF,TGTGCCAGCAGACGAGAGCGGGAGGGCACCTACGAGCAGTACTTC
TRBJ2-1,few,TRBD2,TRBV20-1,CSVPGLADYNEQFF,TGCAGTGTTCCGGGACTAGCGGACTACAATGAGCAGTTCTTC
TRBJ2-3,few,-,TRBV4-3,CASSQGEGGTQYF,TGCGCCAGCAGCCAAGGCGAGGGCGGTACGCAGTATTTT
TRBJ1-1,few,TRBD1,TRBV7-9,CASSLATGVVGTEAFF,TGTGCCAGCAGCTTAGCGACAGGGGTTGTTGGCACTGAAGCTTTCTTT
TRBJ1-1,few,TRBD1,TRBV10-2,CASRRQGTNTEAFF,TGCGCCAGCAGACGACAGGGAACAAACACTGAAGCTTTCTTT
TRBJ2-3,few,TRBD2,TRBV5-4,CASSLGVAGVTDTQYF,TGTGCCAGCAGCTTGGGGGTAGCGGGGGTGACAGATACGCAGTATTTT
TRBJ1-6,-,TRBD1,TRBV12-3/TRBV12-4,CASSTRTGRVYNSPLHF,TGTGCCAGCAGTACCCGGACAGGGCGCGTCTATAATTCACCCCTCCACTTT
TRBJ1-1,-,-,TRBV9,CASSPRGKAWDTEAFF,TGTGCCAGCAGTCCACGGGGGAAGGCGTGGGACACTGAAGCTTTCTTT
TRBJ2-7,few,-,TRBV7-9,CASSSGTSWALPNYEQYF,TGTGCCAGCAGCTCCGGGACCTCCTGGGCACTACCAAACTACGAGCAGTACTTC
TRBJ2-1,-,-,TRBV20-1,CSARRDTGSTYNEQFF,TGCAGTGCTCGAAGAGATACCGGTAGCACCTACAATGAGCAGTTCTTC
TRBJ1-1,-,-,TRBV7-2,CASSRSRTEAFF,TGTGCCAGCAGCCGCAGCCGGACTGAAGCTTTCTTT
TRBJ1-1,-,-,TRBV5-6,CASSLQGQYTEAFF,TGTGCCAGCAGCTTACAAGGACAGTACACTGAAGCTTTCTTT
TRBJ2-4,-,-,TRBV28,CASSFSVNPEQYF,TGTGCCAGCAGTTTTAGTGTGAACCCGGAGCAGTACTTC
TRBJ2-7,-,TRBD1,TRBV27,CASSLSGGTGYEQYF,TGTGCCAGCAGTTTATCAGGGGGCACCGGGTACGAGCAGTACTTC
TRBJ1-1,few,-,TRBV4-3,CASSQGDYSNTEAFF,TGCGCCAGCAGCCAGGGGGATTATTCGAACACTGAAGCTTTCTTT
TRBJ2-1,few,TRBD1,TRBV6-2/TRBV6-3,CASSYSNRGRGRLTYNEQFF,TGTGCCAGCAGTTACTCGAACAGGGGGCGGGGGCGTTTAACCTACAATGAGCAGTTCTTC
TRBJ1-2,few,-,TRBV12-3/TRBV12-4,CASRSGPYYGYTF,TGTGCCAGCAGATCCGGGCCCTACTATGGCTACACCTTC
TRBJ2-7,-,TRBD2,TRBV6-6,CASRDRTSGSPYEQYF,TGTGCCAGCAGGGACCGGACTAGCGGGAGCCCCTACGAGCAGTACTTC
TRBJ2-1,many,-,TRBV27,CASSPSRNEQFF,TGTGCCAGCAGCCCTTCAAGAAATGAGCAGTTCTTC